These 27 T cell receptor beta chains share one sample of origin, sequenced in a study of T cell responses to AZD1222 COVID-19 vaccine. TCRdb's copy holds only in-frame clones and misses some; the assay was immunoSEQ multiplex PCR. In the table there are 94,000 or so clones, under 90% of which are singletons. Sequenced material: peripheral blood, taken on day 0 of AZD1222 vaccination. These receptor sequences come from an adult in good health.

The genes are TRBV28 and TRBJ2-7; TRBD2 matches 11 bases. Trimming at V came to 5 bases and at J to 8 bases, leaving 5 bases not matched to a gene. Looked up from germline, CDR1 is MDHEN and CDR2 is SYDVKM. CDR3 length: 13 residues. The CDR3 spells CASSLGTSGKQYF. As DNA, the CDR3 is TGTGCCAGCAGTCTTGGGACTAGCGGAAAGCAGTACTTC.

This clone was seen a single time. V is TRBV9 and J is TRBJ2-7; 9 nucleotides line up with TRBD1. There are 15 residues in the CDR3. The V and J ends lost 2 bases and 3 bases, in that order; junction bases with no gene match: 6. The germline V gene encodes CDR1 SGDLS and CDR2 YYNGEE. The CDR3: CASSVDGDRDYEQYF. CDR3 nucleotides: TGTGCCAGCAGCGTCGACGGGGACAGGGACTACGAGCAGTACTTC.

This chain uses TRBV5-4 with TRBJ2-1; 8 bases align to TRBD2. Germline V gene sequence: CDR1 SGHNT, CDR2 YYREEE (reference sequence). Trimming took 4 bases from V and 4 from J; bases not matched to a gene: 13. The CDR3 length is 17 residues. CDR3 DNA sequence: TGTGCCAGCAGCGGGAGAGCGGGGGAGGGGATATACAATGAGCAGTTCTTC. Protein: CASSGRAGEGIYNEQFF.

The rearrangement links TRBV30 to TRBJ2-7; weak D call: TRBD2 (6 bases). Germline CDR1 and CDR2: GTSNPN and SVGIG (reference sequence). CDR3 size: 12 residues. V dropped 7 bases and J dropped 4 bases, with 14 bases sitting between them. The CDR3 spells CASGMGGYEQYF. The CDR3 DNA reads as TGTGCCTCCGGAATGGGGGGTTACGAGCAGTACTTC.

V is TRBV6-2 or TRBV6-3 and J is TRBJ2-5; D uncertain. CDR1 and CDR2 (germline): MNHEY, SVGEGT. V lost 2 bases and J 0 bases, leaving 4 bases between the germline ends. The length of the CDR3 is 13 residues. CDR3 in DNA: TGTGCCAGCAGTTACAGCTACCAAGAGACCCAGTACTTC. This translates into CASSYSYQETQYF.

The J gene is TRBJ1-1, the V gene TRBV10-2; D remains unclear. CDR1 is WSHSY and CDR2 is SAAADI in the germline V gene. This CDR3 has 13 residues. V was pared by 6 bases and J by 2 bases, with 10 bases between. As DNA, the CDR3 is TGCGCCAGCAGCGCTACAGAAAACACTGAAGCTTTCTTT. This codes for CASSATENTEAFF.

The chain combines TRBV3-1 (or the pseudogene TRBV3-2) with TRBJ2-7, with 10 bases identical to TRBD2. The CDR3 is 17 amino acids. Per the germline V gene, CDR1 is LGHDT and CDR2 is YNNKEL (reference sequence). The junction had 8 bases not matched to a gene; V was cut back by 0 bases and J by 3 bases. The CDR3 sequence is CASSQDPASGSRYEQYF. The CDR3 coding sequence is TGTGCCAGCAGCCAAGATCCAGCTAGCGGGAGCCGCTACGAGCAGTACTTC.

This clone was counted once. The chain has TRBV11-3 and TRBJ2-1, with TRBD2 as a possible D gene (7 bases). V was cut by 5 bases and J by 9 bases, with 14 bases left in between. Looked up from germline, CDR1 is SGHNT and CDR2 is YENEEA. The CDR3 sequence is 13 residues long. The CDR3 reads CASSPGEGREQFF. DNA of the CDR3: TGTGCCAGCAGCCCAGGGGAGGGGCGTGAGCAGTTCTTC.

The CDR3 spells CASSVYLGGYTF. In DNA form, the CDR3 reads TGTGCCAGCAGCGTATACTTGGGCGGCTACACCTTC. The V gene is TRBV9, the J gene TRBJ1-2, with D uncertain. Deletions cut 1 base from V and 8 bases from J, with 9 bases between. The germline V gene encodes CDR1 SGDLS and CDR2 YYNGEE. This CDR3 spans 12 amino acids.

The sample holds one count of this clone. The chain has TRBV3-1 (or the pseudogene TRBV3-2) and TRBJ2-3; TRBD2 matches 7 bases. CDR1 LGHDT and CDR2 YNNKEL come from the germline V gene (reference sequence). Losses at the gene ends were 0 bases for V and 4 bases for J; bases not matched to a gene: 10. The CDR3 loop spans 17 amino acids. The CDR3 here is CASSQDVGEGLSDTQYF. CDR3 in DNA: TGTGCCAGCAGCCAAGATGTGGGGGAGGGCCTCTCAGATACGCAGTATTTT.

This chain connects TRBV6-5 to TRBJ1-6, with D unclear. Germline CDR1 is MNHEY and CDR2 is SVGAGI. CDR3 length equals 12 residues. V was trimmed by 6 bases and J by 7 bases, leaving 7 bases between them. The CDR3 nucleotides read TGTGCCAGCAGCCGCCAAAATTCACCCCTCCACTTT. It is translated as CASSRQNSPLHF.

V and J are TRBV11-3 and TRBJ2-3, with D unclear. CDR3 length: 13 residues. V was clipped by 3 bases and J by 9 bases, with 13 bases between them. Germline CDR1 is SGHNT and CDR2 is YENEEA. CDR3: CASSLNRVQTQYF. The CDR3 DNA reads TGTGCCAGCAGCTTGAATAGGGTGCAGACGCAGTATTTT.

This clone is a singleton in its sample. The chain carries TRBV19 and TRBJ1-5; D is undetermined. V was pared by 2 bases and J by 3 bases, with 5 bases between. Germline V gene sequence: CDR1 LNHDA, CDR2 SQIVND (reference sequence). The CDR3 covers 13 residues. The CDR3 DNA reads as TGTGCCAGTAGTATAACAGACAATCAGCCCCAGCATTTT. Protein: CASSITDNQPQHF.

The V gene is TRBV16, the J gene TRBJ2-5; D might be TRBD2 (5 bases). The CDR3 totals 14 residues. CDR1 and CDR2 from the germline V gene are KGHSY and FQNENV. V was trimmed by 6 bases and J by 0 bases, leaving 11 bases between them. In DNA form, the CDR3 reads TGTGCCAGCAGTTCTCAGACTAACCAAGAGACCCAGTACTTC. It is translated as CASSSQTNQETQYF.

This chain links TRBV5-1 with TRBJ2-7; TRBD1 aligns across 11 bases. The CDR3 is made up of 14 amino acids. V dropped 5 bases and J dropped 3; count of bases not matched to a gene: 4. CDR1 and CDR2 from the germline V gene are SGHRS and YFSETQ. CDR3 sequence: CASRGDRGNYEQYF. In DNA form, the CDR3 reads TGCGCCAGCAGGGGGGACAGGGGGAACTACGAGCAGTACTTC.

The rearrangement links TRBV5-6 to TRBJ1-1; D is unresolved. Trimming shortened V by 0 bases and J by 8 bases, and 20 bases separated the two germline ends. CDR1 SGHDT and CDR2 YYEEEE come from the germline V gene. This CDR3 comprises 16 residues. The CDR3: CASSLARALGGSEAFF. CDR3 DNA: TGTGCCAGCAGCTTGGCGAGAGCGCTGGGAGGTTCCGAAGCTTTCTTT.

This clone was picked up a small number of times. The chain links TRBV6-5 to TRBJ1-2; 7 bases agree with TRBD1. Germline CDR1 is MNHEY and CDR2 is SVGAGI. The CDR3 is 14 residues long. Unmatched junction bases numbered 7, after V lost 2 bases and J lost 7 bases. CDR3 protein: CASSYRQGSGGYTF. The CDR3 DNA sequence: TGTGCCAGCAGTTACCGACAGGGTTCGGGTGGCTACACCTTC.

This clone was found once. The rearrangement links TRBV28 to TRBJ1-2; D is possibly TRBD1 (6 bases). This CDR3 is 13 amino acids long. The V gene lost 4 bases and the J gene lost 2 bases, with 8 bases spanning the gap. CDR1 and CDR2 from the germline V gene are MDHEN and SYDVKM. The CDR3 DNA is TGTGCCAGCAGTTCCGGACAGAACTATGGCTACACCTTC. Translating gives CASSSGQNYGYTF.

This clone was picked up one time. The chain employs TRBV30 and TRBJ2-5, with D perhaps matching TRBD1 (6 bases). V dropped 3 bases and J dropped 2 bases, with 13 bases sitting between them. This CDR3 spans 14 amino acids. Germline-derived CDR1 and CDR2 are GTSNPN and SVGIG (reference sequence). The CDR3 DNA is TGTGCCTGGAGCCGGGACATTGGACAAGAGACCCAGTACTTC. Translation gives CAWSRDIGQETQYF.

The chain joins TRBV10-2 to TRBJ2-3; 11 nucleotides agree with TRBD2. V was clipped by 3 bases and J by 0 bases; unmatched bases: 2. Germline CDR1 and CDR2: WSHSY and SAAADI. The CDR3 spans 16 residues. The CDR3 coding sequence is TGCGCCAGCAGTGATTGGACTAGCGGGAGCACAGATACGCAGTATTTT. Amino acid sequence: CASSDWTSGSTDTQYF.

This clone was seen once. V is TRBV7-2 and J is TRBJ1-1; D is uncertain. There are 15 residues in the CDR3. Per germline, CDR1 SGHTA and CDR2 FQGNSA. V dropped 4 bases and J dropped 1 base, with 13 bases sitting between them. The CDR3 here is CASSSILTRNTEAFF. CDR3 in DNA: TGTGCCAGCAGCTCCATCCTAACACGGAACACTGAAGCTTTCTTT. The whole variable domain, filled in from reference TRBV7-2 and TRBJ1-1, reads GAGVSQSPSNKVTEKGKDVELRCDPISGHTALYWYRQSLGQGLEFLIYFQGNSAPDKSGLPSDRFSAERTGGSVSTLTIQRTQQEDSAVYLCASSSILTRNTEAFFGQGTRLTVV.

The V and J genes are TRBV19 and TRBJ2-5, with 13 positions matching TRBD2. Germline V gene lookup returns CDR1 LNHDA and CDR2 SQIVND (reference sequence). V shed 6 bases, J shed 2 bases, and the junction held 3 bases outside the gene matches. CDR3 length: 15 amino acids. As DNA, the CDR3 is TGTGCCAGTAGAAGGGGACTAGCGGGGCAAGAGACCCAGTACTTC. Protein product: CASRRGLAGQETQYF.

V is TRBV10-3 and J is TRBJ2-2; D might be TRBD2 (6 bases). The CDR3 runs to 16 residues. CDR1 and CDR2 (germline): ENHRY, SYGVKD. Trimming took 7 bases from V and 0 from J, leaving 15 bases between them. DNA of the CDR3: TGTGCCATCAACCGAGTAGCGGCCACGAACACCGGGGAGCTGTTTTTT. Translating it yields CAINRVAATNTGELFF.

This clone was recorded once. The chain recombines TRBV28 with TRBJ2-7; D is perhaps TRBD1 or TRBD2 (6 bases each). Germline-derived CDR1 and CDR2 are MDHEN and SYDVKM. Trimming stripped 9 bases from V and 2 bases from J, with 17 bases between. This CDR3 comprises 14 residues. The CDR3 bases are TGTGCCAGGAGGGGGGACTGGCCTACCTACGAGCAGTACTTC. The encoded protein is CARRGDWPTYEQYF.

The V gene is TRBV7-9, the J gene TRBJ2-4; D gene ambiguous. Between the trimmed V and J ends, which lost 1 base and 3 bases, there was a span of 7 bases. Germline-derived CDR1 and CDR2 are SEHNR and FQNEAQ (reference sequence). There are 14 residues in the CDR3. The CDR3 sequence is CASSLVGDKNIQYF. CDR3 bases: TGTGCCAGCAGCTTAGTGGGCGACAAAAACATTCAGTACTTC.

This clone has a single count. J is TRBJ1-2 and V is TRBV5-4, with TRBD1 identical over 8 bases. CDR1 is SGHNT and CDR2 is YYREEE in the germline V gene (reference sequence). The J segment lost 5 bases and the V segment lost 4 bases, leaving 10 bases of the junction unmatched. The CDR3 totals 15 residues. The CDR3 spells CASSPTGGVAYGYTF. The CDR3 bases are TGTGCCAGCAGCCCAACAGGGGGAGTTGCGTATGGCTACACCTTC.

V gene TRBV7-9 combines with J gene TRBJ2-1; no reliable D call. CDR3 length: 16 residues. CDR1 is SEHNR and CDR2 is FQNEAQ in the germline V gene (reference sequence). The ends were cut back, 1 base at V and 3 bases at J, with 13 bases in the middle. This CDR3 reads CASSLGLSGFYNEQFF. The CDR3 bases are TGTGCCAGCAGCTTAGGTCTTTCAGGCTTCTACAATGAGCAGTTCTTC. Full variable domain (rest looked up from reference TRBV7-9 and TRBJ2-1): DTGVSQNPRHKITKRGQNVTFRCDPISEHNRLYWYRQTLGQGPEFLTYFQNEAQLEKSRLLSDRFSAERPKGSFSTLEIQRTEQGDSAMYLCASSLGLSGFYNEQFFGPGTRLTVL.